The 8 T cell receptor beta chains listed next were all sequenced from one sample in a study of cytomegalovirus exposure and HLA in healthy donors. The study ran its PCR with 60 Vbeta and 13 Jbeta primers. Clones were read by immunoSEQ multiplex PCR, and TCRdb kept only the in-frame ones, dropping some. Of some 100,000 clones listed, approximately 70% are singletons. The sequencing sample was made of PBMCs. The receptors here all came from a woman under 30 in good health and CMV-seropositive.

This clone was counted only a few times. The CDR3 coding sequence is TGTGCCTGGAGTGTAGGACAGGCGCATATGCGGGGCTACACCTTC. Amino acids: CAWSVGQAHMRGYTF. The rearrangement uses TRBV30 and TRBJ1-2; 7 bases match TRBD1. The CDR3 length is 15 residues. V shed 0 bases and J 8 bases; nucleotides not matched to a gene: 12. The germline V gene has CDR1 GTSNPN and CDR2 SVGIG (reference sequence).

CDR3 in DNA: TGCGCCAGCAGCTGGACAGGGCTGGAGACCCAGTACTTC. Translation: CASSWTGLETQYF. The genes are TRBV5-1 and TRBJ2-5; 8 bases are shared with TRBD1. Germline CDR1 is SGHRS and CDR2 is YFSETQ. This CDR3 has 13 amino acids. V was clipped by 3 bases and J by 5 bases; unmatched bases: 3.

The rearrangement joins TRBV5-4 to TRBJ2-3, with 9 bases identical to TRBD2. Germline assignment: CDR1 SGHNT and CDR2 YYREEE (reference sequence). Trimming at V came to 7 bases and at J to 1 base, leaving 7 bases not matched to a gene. The CDR3 extends over 15 amino acids. CDR3 sequence reads: CASGSSGKGTDTQYF. CDR3 bases: TGTGCCAGCGGATCTAGCGGGAAAGGCACAGATACGCAGTATTTT. Based on the CDR3 plus reference TRBV5-4 and TRBJ2-3, the full variable domain is ETGVTQSPTHLIKTRGQQVTLRCSSQSGHNTVSWYQQALGQGPQFIFQYYREEENGRGNFPPRFSGLQFPNYSSELNVNALELDDSALYLCASGSSGKGTDTQYFGPGTRLTVL.

For the CDR3, the DNA is TGTGCCAGCAGCCAAGATCGGGGAGGCAATGAAAAACTGTTTTTT. Amino acid sequence: CASSQDRGGNEKLFF. V gene TRBV4-2 combines with J gene TRBJ1-4; the D is unclear. The ends were cut back, 0 bases at V and 5 bases at J, with 10 bases in the middle. The CDR3 runs 15 residues. Germline CDR1 is LGHNA and CDR2 is YNFKEQ.

This sequence joins TRBV6-4 and TRBJ2-1, with a weak D call TRBD2 (5 bases). V gave up 5 bases and J gave up 4 bases, with 15 bases separating them. CDR1 MRHNA and CDR2 SNTAGT come from the germline V gene. This CDR3 is built from 15 residues. For the CDR3, the DNA is TGTGCCAGCAGTCCGGTGTTGAGGGCGTACAATGAGCAGTTCTTC. It is translated as CASSPVLRAYNEQFF.

In its sample, this clone was seen a few times. The chain recombines TRBV7-9 with TRBJ2-5; D possibly corresponds to TRBD1 (6 bases). With 5 bases removed from V and 5 bases from J, the gap between germline ends came to 18 bases. The CDR3 runs 15 residues. The germline gives CDR1 SEHNR, CDR2 FQNEAQ (reference sequence). CDR3 residues: CASSDGQRVLETQYF. CDR3 sequence (DNA): TGTGCCAGCAGCGATGGACAGAGGGTTTTGGAGACCCAGTACTTC.

This rearrangement joins TRBV18 to TRBJ1-2; tentatively, D is TRBD1 (6 bases). This CDR3 region has 13 residues. Trimming cost V 8 bases and J 7 bases, with 17 bases left between them. Germline loops: CDR1 KGHSH, CDR2 LQKENI. CDR3 bases: TGTGCCAGCCGAACACAGGGTGTGGCTGGCTACACCTTC. Its translation is CASRTQGVAGYTF.

Only one count was recorded for this clone. V and J are TRBV19 and TRBJ1-4; no clear D. In germline, CDR1 is LNHDA, CDR2 SQIVND (reference sequence). Deletions cut 3 bases from V and 7 bases from J, with 12 bases between. This CDR3 contains 14 residues. This CDR3 reads CASSMVREAEKLFF. Written as DNA, the CDR3 is TGTGCCAGTAGTATGGTCCGGGAGGCTGAAAAACTGTTTTTT.